Included here is one T cell receptor beta chain sequence, with context. Its cognate antigen is unknown. Per the germline V gene, CDR1 is GTSNPN and CDR2 is SVGIG (reference sequence). The CDR3 runs to 15 residues. V lost 0 bases and J lost 7, with 13 bases in between. The entirety of the isolated RNA underwent reverse transcription, so expressed TCRB transcripts were sequenced. The method was immunoSEQ multiplex PCR; TCRdb's version includes in-frame clones alone and lacks a portion of them. This table holds approximately 730,000 clones, about an eighth found once. This specimen belongs to a study of beta chain features in type 1 diabetes. Study at large: Cells sorted and examined across all samples totaled nearly 110,000,000. Study observations and caveats: Moderately but significantly shorter TCRB CDR3s were found in Type 1 diabetes patients in all four CD4+ subsets. The VDJ junctions of type 1 diabetes patients carried fewer insertions and more deletions. Any HLA-type effect on TCRB rearrangement remained unresolved here.

The receptor's source is a man aged 18 to 29 with type 1 diabetes. Sequenced input: naive CD4+ T cells from blood. The chain joins TRBV30 to TRBJ1-6, with TRBD1 as a possible D gene (5 bases). This chain's CDR3 is CAWSVDGGLNSPLHF. Here the CDR3 DNA reads TGTGCCTGGAGTGTAGACGGGGGATTAAATTCACCCCTCCACTTT.